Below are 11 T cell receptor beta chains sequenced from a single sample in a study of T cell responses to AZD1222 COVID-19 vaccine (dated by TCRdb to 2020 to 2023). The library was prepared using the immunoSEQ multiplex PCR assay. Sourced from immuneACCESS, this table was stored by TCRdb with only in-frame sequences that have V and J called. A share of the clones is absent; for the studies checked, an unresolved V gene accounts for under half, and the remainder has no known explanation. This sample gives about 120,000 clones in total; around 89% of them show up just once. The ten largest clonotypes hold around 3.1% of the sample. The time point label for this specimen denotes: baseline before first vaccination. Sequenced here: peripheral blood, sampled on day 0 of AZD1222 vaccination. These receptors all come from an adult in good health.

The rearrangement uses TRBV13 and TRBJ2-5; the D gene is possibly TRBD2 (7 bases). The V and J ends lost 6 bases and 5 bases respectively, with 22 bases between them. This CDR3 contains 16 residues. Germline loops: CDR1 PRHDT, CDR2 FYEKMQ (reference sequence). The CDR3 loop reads CASRPGGGLGGETQYF. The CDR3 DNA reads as TGTGCCAGCAGACCGGGGGGCGGACTAGGAGGGGAGACCCAGTACTTC.

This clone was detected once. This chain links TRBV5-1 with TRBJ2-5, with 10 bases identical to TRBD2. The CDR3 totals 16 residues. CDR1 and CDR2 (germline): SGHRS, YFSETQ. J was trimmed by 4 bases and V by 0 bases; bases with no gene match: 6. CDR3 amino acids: CASSLELAGGRETQYF. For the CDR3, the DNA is TGCGCCAGCAGCTTGGAATTAGCGGGGGGTCGAGAGACCCAGTACTTC.

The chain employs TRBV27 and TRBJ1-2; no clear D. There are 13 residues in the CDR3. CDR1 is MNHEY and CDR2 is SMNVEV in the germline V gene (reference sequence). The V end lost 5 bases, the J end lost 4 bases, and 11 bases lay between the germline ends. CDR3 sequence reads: CASSPLQPYGYTF. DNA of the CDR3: TGTGCCAGCAGTCCTTTACAGCCCTATGGCTACACCTTC.

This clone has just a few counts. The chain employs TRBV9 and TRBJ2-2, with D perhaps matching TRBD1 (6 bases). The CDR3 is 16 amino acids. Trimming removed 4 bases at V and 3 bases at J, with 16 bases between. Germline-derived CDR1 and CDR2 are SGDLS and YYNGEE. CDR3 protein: CASSPDAGAYTGELFF. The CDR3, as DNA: TGTGCCAGCAGCCCGGACGCAGGGGCCTACACCGGGGAGCTGTTTTTT.

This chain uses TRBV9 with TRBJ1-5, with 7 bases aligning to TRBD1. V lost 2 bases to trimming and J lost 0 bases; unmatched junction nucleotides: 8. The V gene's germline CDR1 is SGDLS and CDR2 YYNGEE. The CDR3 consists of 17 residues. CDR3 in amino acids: CASSVDRAGTSNQPQHF. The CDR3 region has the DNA TGTGCCAGCAGCGTCGACAGGGCTGGAACTAGCAATCAGCCCCAGCATTTT.

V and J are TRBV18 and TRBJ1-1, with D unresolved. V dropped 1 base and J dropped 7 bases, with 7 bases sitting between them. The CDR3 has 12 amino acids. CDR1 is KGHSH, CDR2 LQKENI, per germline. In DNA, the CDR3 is TGTGCCAGCTCACCACGGATAGGTGAAGCTTTCTTT. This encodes CASSPRIGEAFF.

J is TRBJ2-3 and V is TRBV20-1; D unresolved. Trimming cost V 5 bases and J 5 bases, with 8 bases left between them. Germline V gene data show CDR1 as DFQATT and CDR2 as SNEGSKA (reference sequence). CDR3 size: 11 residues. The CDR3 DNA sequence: TGCAGTGCTGAGTTGATAGATACGCAGTATTTT. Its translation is CSAELIDTQYF.

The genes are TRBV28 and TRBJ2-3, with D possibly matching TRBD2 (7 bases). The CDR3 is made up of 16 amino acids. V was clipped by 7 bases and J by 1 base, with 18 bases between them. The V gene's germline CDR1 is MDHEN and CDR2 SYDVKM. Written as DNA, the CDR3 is TGTGCCAGCACCGGGGGGCGGGCTCGAGGCACAGATACGCAGTATTTT. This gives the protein CASTGGRARGTDTQYF.

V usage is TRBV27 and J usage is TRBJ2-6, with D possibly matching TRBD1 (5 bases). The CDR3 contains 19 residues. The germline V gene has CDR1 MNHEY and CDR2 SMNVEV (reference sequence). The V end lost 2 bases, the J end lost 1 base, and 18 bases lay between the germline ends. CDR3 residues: CASSLIRGSRLSGANVLTF. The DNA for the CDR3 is TGTGCCAGCAGTTTAATTAGGGGATCCCGCCTTTCTGGGGCCAACGTCCTGACTTTC.

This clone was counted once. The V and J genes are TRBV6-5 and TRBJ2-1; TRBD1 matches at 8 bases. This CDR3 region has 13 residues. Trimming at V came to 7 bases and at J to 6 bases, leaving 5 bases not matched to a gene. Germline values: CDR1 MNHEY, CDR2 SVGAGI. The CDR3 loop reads CASIKTGANEQFF. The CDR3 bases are TGTGCCAGCATCAAGACAGGGGCCAATGAGCAGTTCTTC.

The CDR3 protein is CASSLQGFGYNEQFF. The CDR3 coding sequence is TGTGCCAGCAGCCTCCAGGGGTTTGGGTACAATGAGCAGTTCTTC. The chain links TRBV7-3 to TRBJ2-1, with D maybe TRBD1 (6 bases). CDR3 size: 15 residues. The germline V gene has CDR1 SGHTA and CDR2 FQGTGA. The V gene lost 5 bases and the J gene lost 4 bases, with 15 bases spanning the gap.